One and the same sample provided the 25 T cell receptor beta chains below, sequenced in a study of sequential checkpoint blockade in melanoma. Indicated treatment: randomized to nivolumab then ipilimumab (arm A) or the reverse (arm B). Sequencing used immunoSEQ multiplex PCR; TCRdb keeps in-frame clones, though not all of them. The repertoire includes tens of thousands of clones, roughly 86% of them detected once, and about 5.5% sits in the top ten. The starting material was CD8+ T cells sorted from blood (inferred from file names), obtained from a patient given nivolumab and ipilimumab in sequence. These receptors were collected from a human donor with melanoma.

The V gene is TRBV19, the J gene TRBJ1-5; TRBD1 might be the D (5 bases). V lost 5 bases and J lost 3, with 11 bases in between. This CDR3 spans 14 amino acids. The germline gives CDR1 LNHDA, CDR2 SQIVND (reference sequence). CDR3 protein: CASSFQGYNQPQHF. CDR3 DNA sequence: TGTGCCAGTAGTTTCCAGGGTTACAATCAGCCCCAGCATTTT.

This chain joins TRBV9 and TRBJ2-5, with 11 bases identical to TRBD2. The CDR3 has 15 residues. Germline V gene sequence: CDR1 SGDLS, CDR2 YYNGEE. V lost 2 bases and J lost 5; bases outside the gene matches: 5. CDR3 region: CASSVLAGGRETQYF. The CDR3 DNA sequence: TGTGCCAGCAGCGTTCTAGCGGGGGGTAGGGAGACCCAGTACTTC.

This chain joins TRBV4-1 and TRBJ2-3; D not resolved. Germline V gene data show CDR1 as MGHRA and CDR2 as YSYEKL. This CDR3 has 13 residues. V was clipped by 0 bases and J by 5 bases, with 6 bases between them. The chain's CDR3 is CASSQEARDTQYF. The CDR3 DNA is TGCGCCAGCAGCCAAGAGGCCAGAGATACGCAGTATTTT.

The genes are TRBV27 and TRBJ2-1; TRBD2 might be the D (6 bases). The CDR3 has 15 amino acids. Trimming cost V 7 bases and J 7 bases, with 20 bases left between them. Germline V lookup: CDR1 MNHEY, CDR2 SMNVEV (reference sequence). The CDR3 nucleotides are TGTGCCAGCAAATCAGCGGGCCTAGAGGGGAATGAGCAGTTCTTC. Translation gives CASKSAGLEGNEQFF.

The rearrangement uses TRBV27 and TRBJ2-3; a weak D match, TRBD2 (6 bases). CDR1 and CDR2 from the germline V gene are MNHEY and SMNVEV (reference sequence). Trimming left V 3 bases short and J 7 bases short, with 17 bases between. This CDR3 comprises 15 residues. Here the CDR3 DNA reads TGTGCCAGCAGTTTTTTGCGGGACGAAAGGTATACGCAGTATTTT. Protein: CASSFLRDERYTQYF.

The gene calls are TRBV6-5 and TRBJ2-7, with D possibly being TRBD1 (6 bases). The V gene's germline CDR1 is MNHEY and CDR2 SVGAGI. The V end lost 3 bases, the J end lost 3 bases, and 15 bases lay between the germline ends. The CDR3 consists of 15 residues. The CDR3 region has the DNA TGTGCCAGCAGTTATGAGCCCCAGGACAGCTACGAGCAGTACTTC. Translation: CASSYEPQDSYEQYF.

The chain employs TRBV18 and TRBJ2-5; D perhaps matches TRBD2 (6 bases). V dropped 6 bases and J dropped 3 bases, with 26 bases sitting between them. Germline lookup yields CDR1 KGHSH and CDR2 LQKENI. The CDR3 runs 18 residues. CDR3 nucleotide sequence: TGTGCCAGCTCGCGAACCGAATCCACCGGGACGGGAGAAGAGACCCAGTACTTC. Its protein product is CASSRTESTGTGEETQYF.

In this sample, this clone turned up a few times. One end of the junction does not line up with germline, which may come from a read error. The rearrangement uses TRBV10-3 and TRBJ2-7; 7 nucleotides agree with TRBD2. The germline V gene has CDR1 ENHRY and CDR2 SYGVKD. CDR3 length: 15 amino acids. The CDR3 sequence: CASSDLAGDRGEQYF. The CDR3 DNA follows: TGTGCCAGCAGTGATCTGGCGGGAGACCGAGGCGAGCAGTACTTC.

The J gene is TRBJ1-5, the V gene TRBV5-1, with D unclear. The CDR3 loop spans 14 amino acids. The V end lost 4 bases, the J end lost 5 bases, and 13 bases lay between the germline ends. CDR1 and CDR2 (germline): SGHRS, YFSETQ. The CDR3 nucleotides read TGCGCCAGCAGCCCAGCGGGGAACGATCAGCCCCAGCATTTT. Residues: CASSPAGNDQPQHF.

The chain is built from TRBV7-6 and TRBJ2-5; TRBD1 is a possible D gene (7 bases). V was pared by 1 base and J by 6 bases, with 15 bases between. CDR1 SGHVS and CDR2 FNYEAQ come from the germline V gene. The CDR3 spans 15 residues. CDR3 amino acids: CASSLGGGGTKTQYF. In nucleotides, the CDR3 is TGTGCCAGCAGCTTAGGTGGAGGGGGCACCAAGACCCAGTACTTC.

The V gene is TRBV10-3, the J gene TRBJ2-3; 8 bases line up with TRBD1. V lost 2 bases and J lost 0; bases outside the gene matches: 4. The germline V gene has CDR1 ENHRY and CDR2 SYGVKD. There are 16 residues in the CDR3. CDR3 sequence reads: CAISEPWTGSTDTQYF. CDR3 in DNA: TGTGCCATCAGTGAGCCCTGGACAGGGAGCACAGATACGCAGTATTTT.

This clone was counted between two and nine times. The chain recombines TRBV6-1 with TRBJ1-5, with D perhaps TRBD1 (5 bases). This CDR3 has 16 amino acids. Germline V gene sequence: CDR1 MNHNS, CDR2 SASEGT. Trimming shortened V by 0 bases and J by 4 bases, and 13 bases separated the two germline ends. CDR3 sequence reads: CASSEAGGSGNQPQHF. CDR3 nucleotide sequence: TGTGCCAGCAGTGAAGCCGGGGGGTCGGGGAATCAGCCCCAGCATTTT.

The sample holds one count of this clone. The chain is built from TRBV29-1 and TRBJ2-7, with TRBD2 matching 10 bases. Germline V gene sequence: CDR1 SQVTM, CDR2 ANQGSEA. V dropped 7 bases and J dropped 6; count of bases not matched to a gene: 24. The CDR3 totals 18 residues. The CDR3 loop is CSGLNLRTPGLAKGEQYF. CDR3 coding DNA: TGCAGCGGCCTCAATCTCCGAACGCCGGGACTAGCGAAAGGCGAGCAGTACTTC.

The chain is built from TRBV28 and TRBJ1-4; D is perhaps TRBD1 (5 bases). Trimming took off 5 bases at V and 8 bases at J, with 21 bases between the two ends. The CDR3 sequence is 16 residues long. Germline V gene data show CDR1 as MDHEN and CDR2 as SYDVKM. CDR3 in DNA: TGTGCCAGCAGTAAACGGGAGGGGCGCGTAGAAGAAAAACTGTTTTTT. Protein: CASSKREGRVEEKLFF.

The chain recombines TRBV5-6 with TRBJ1-2; 7 bases map to TRBD1. Trimming took 5 bases from V and 4 from J; bases not matched to a gene: 8. Germline values: CDR1 SGHDT, CDR2 YYEEEE. The CDR3 sequence is 14 residues long. The CDR3 region is CASRGTGESYGYTF. CDR3 DNA sequence: TGTGCCAGCAGGGGAACAGGGGAGAGCTATGGCTACACCTTC.

V usage is TRBV2 and J usage is TRBJ1-1; D is unresolved. This CDR3 has 13 residues. Trimming left V 2 bases short and J 4 bases short, with 8 bases between. Germline V CDR1 and CDR2: SNHLY, FYNNEI. The CDR3 sequence: CASSERRATEAFF. Here the CDR3 DNA reads TGTGCCAGCAGTGAAAGGAGAGCCACTGAAGCTTTCTTT.

The chain carries TRBV6-5 and TRBJ1-1, with 8 bases matching TRBD1. V was pared by 3 bases and J by 4 bases, with 7 bases of the junction left unmatched. The V gene's germline CDR1 is MNHEY and CDR2 SVGAGI. The CDR3 loop spans 15 amino acids. The CDR3 spells CASSYISDRATEAFF. CDR3 DNA: TGTGCCAGCAGTTATATTTCGGACAGGGCCACTGAAGCTTTCTTT.

The V call is TRBV6-1, the J call TRBJ2-7; 9 nucleotides align to TRBD2. Trimming at V came to 1 base and at J to 0 bases, leaving 1 base not matched to a gene. The CDR3 is made up of 15 amino acids. Germline CDR1 MNHNS, CDR2 SASEGT. As DNA, the CDR3 is TGTGCCAGCAGTGAAGAAGCGGGGGGCTCCTACGAGCAGTACTTC. Its translation: CASSEEAGGSYEQYF.

The DNA for the CDR3 is TGTGCCAGTAGTATTCAGGGGGCGAATGAAAAACTGTTTTTT. Translating it yields CASSIQGANEKLFF. V is TRBV19 and J is TRBJ1-4, with 8 bases lining up with TRBD1. Trimming removed 3 bases from V and 5 bases from J; junction bases left unmatched: 2. Germline V gene data show CDR1 as LNHDA and CDR2 as SQIVND (reference sequence). This CDR3 comprises 14 residues. The complete variable domain, with remaining parts taken from reference TRBV19 and TRBJ1-4, reads DGGITQSPKYLFRKEGQNVTLSCEQNLNHDAMYWYRQDPGQGLRLIYYSQIVNDFQKGDIAEGYSVSREKKESFPLTVTSAQKNPTAFYLCASSIQGANEKLFFGSGTQLSVL.

This rearrangement joins TRBV15 to TRBJ2-1; 10 nucleotides match TRBD2. The trim removed 8 bases at V and 5 bases at J, leaving 12 bases unmatched. This CDR3 region has 16 residues. Germline values: CDR1 LNHNV, CDR2 YYDKDF (reference sequence). Written as DNA, the CDR3 is TGTGCCACCGCGCCCGCAGCGGGAGGGCAAGACAATGAGCAGTTCTTC. It translates to CATAPAAGGQDNEQFF.

J is TRBJ2-2 and V is TRBV6-5; the D is unclear. V was pared by 1 base and J by 4 bases, with 10 bases between. The CDR3 is made up of 15 amino acids. CDR1 is MNHEY and CDR2 is SVGAGI in the germline V gene. As DNA, the CDR3 is TGTGCCAGCAGTTACTACCCACCCGGCACCGGGGAGCTGTTTTTT. The encoded protein is CASSYYPPGTGELFF.

The V and J genes are TRBV21-1 and TRBJ1-2; the table's D gene call, TRBD1, was not cross checked with the DNA. TRBV21-1 is an annotated pseudogene. This CDR3 is 15 amino acids long. The CDR3 sequence is CASSPDSHANYGYTF. The DNA for the CDR3 is TGTGCCAGCAGCCCGGACAGTCACGCTAACTATGGCTACACCTTC.

This clone was seen just once. V is TRBV19 and J is TRBJ1-4; possible D gene TRBD1, 6 bases. V lost 10 bases to trimming and J lost 7 bases, with 22 bases between them. Germline lookup yields CDR1 LNHDA and CDR2 SQIVND (reference sequence). This CDR3 comprises 15 residues. This chain's CDR3 is CATLGFGGGGEKLFF. Here the CDR3 DNA reads TGTGCCACCCTCGGTTTTGGGGGCGGGGGTGAAAAACTGTTTTTT.

J is TRBJ2-7 and V is TRBV6-6, with 8 positions matching TRBD1. V lost 11 bases, J lost 5 bases, and 17 bases stayed unmatched. The CDR3 is 15 amino acids. CDR1 and CDR2 from the germline V gene are MNHNY and SVGAGI (reference sequence). The CDR3 loop is CAAAPLGTGGHEQYF. Here the CDR3 DNA reads TGTGCCGCAGCGCCACTCGGGACAGGAGGCCACGAGCAGTACTTC.

The chain employs TRBV27 and TRBJ1-5, with no clear D. This CDR3 spans 16 amino acids. Germline V lookup: CDR1 MNHEY, CDR2 SMNVEV (reference sequence). V shed 0 bases and J shed 0 bases, with 9 bases lying between them. In DNA form, the CDR3 reads TGTGCCAGCAGTTTATCGAGGGTTTATAGCAATCAGCCCCAGCATTTT. This encodes CASSLSRVYSNQPQHF.